The 8 T cell receptor beta chains below all came from one sample that was sequenced in a study of naive and memory T cell subsets. Two oligonucleotides, mixed equimolar, formed the beta constant-region primer covering TRBC1 and TRBC2. The ligated cDNA underwent four PCR rounds using SP2 and nested alpha and beta constant-region primers. Via MiXCR, TCRdb re-called the UMI-ligation and nested PCR reads, giving one row per CDR3 protein. The table records some 83,000 distinct CDR3 sequences, about 9.9% of them present only once. Sequenced material: naive CD8+ T cells from blood. The source is a human donor in good health.

Note on this clonotype: Sequence at one end of the junction differs from germline and may be a read error. The chain combines TRBV6-5 with TRBJ2-7; D not resolved. The CDR3 consists of 13 residues. Germline V gene lookup returns CDR1 MNHEY and CDR2 SVGAGI. The CDR3 loop is CASSLGATYEHYF. The CDR3 DNA is TGTGCCAGCAGTTTGGGCGCCACCTACGAGCATTACTTC.

The chain employs TRBV27 and TRBJ2-3; TRBD1 agrees at 8 bases. Germline lookup yields CDR1 MNHEY and CDR2 SMNVEV (reference sequence). The V gene end was trimmed by 5 bases and the J gene end by 1 base; junction bases not matched to a gene: 5. The CDR3 sequence is 15 residues long. CDR3 bases: TGTGCCAGCAGTCCAACGGGACAGGGCACAGATACGCAGTATTTT. The encoded protein is CASSPTGQGTDTQYF.

V gene TRBV7-9 combines with J gene TRBJ1-3, with TRBD1 matching 9 bases. The V gene's germline CDR1 is SEHNR and CDR2 FQNEAQ (reference sequence). V shed 5 bases and J 2 bases; nucleotides not matched to a gene: 7. The CDR3 contains 16 residues. CDR3 sequence: CASSPTDRGTGNTIYF. CDR3 sequence (DNA): TGTGCCAGCAGCCCCACGGACAGGGGAACTGGAAACACCATATATTTT.

This chain uses TRBV5-4 with TRBJ2-3; 7 bases line up with TRBD2. The V segment lost 4 bases and the J segment 4 bases; nucleotides outside the gene matches: 9. Germline loops: CDR1 SGHNT, CDR2 YYREEE (reference sequence). This CDR3 region has 15 residues. The CDR3 loop is CASSLRRERPDTQYF. The CDR3 DNA reads TGTGCCAGCAGCCTGCGGCGGGAGAGGCCAGATACGCAGTATTTT.

In its sample, this clonotype was seen a few times. The genes are TRBV20-1 and TRBJ2-1, with a possible D match to TRBD2 (6 bases). V shed 6 bases and J shed 3 bases, with 15 bases lying between them. The germline CDR1 and CDR2 sequences are DFQATT and SNEGSKA (reference sequence). CDR3 length equals 14 residues. Here the CDR3 reads CSAPPGSVYNEQFF. The CDR3 DNA reads TGCAGTGCCCCACCCGGGAGTGTCTACAATGAGCAGTTCTTC.

This clonotype was seen more than once but under ten times. The chain links TRBV9 to TRBJ2-2; D remains unclear. Germline V CDR1 and CDR2: SGDLS, YYNGEE. This CDR3 is 14 amino acids long. V lost 0 bases and J 4 bases, leaving 7 bases between the germline ends. The CDR3 coding sequence is TGTGCCAGCAGCGTAGGCCCTAGCACCGGGGAGCTGTTTTTT. Protein sequence: CASSVGPSTGELFF. Looking up the rest from reference TRBV9 and TRBJ2-2 gives the full variable domain: DSGVTQTPKHLITATGQRVTLRCSPRSGDLSVYWYQQSLDQGLQFLIQYYNGEERAKGNILERFSAQQFPDLHSELNLSSLELGDSALYFCASSVGPSTGELFFGEGSRLTVL.

The chain combines TRBV19 with TRBJ1-1, with a tentative D call TRBD1 (6 bases). This CDR3 comprises 13 residues. With 6 bases removed from V and 4 bases from J, the gap between germline ends came to 12 bases. CDR1 and CDR2 (germline): LNHDA, SQIVND (reference sequence). CDR3 sequence reads: CASRQGGGTEAFF. The CDR3 DNA sequence: TGTGCCAGTAGGCAGGGAGGGGGCACTGAAGCTTTCTTT.

There are a few counts of this clonotype. V usage is TRBV7-8 and J usage is TRBJ2-5; D call uncertain. The CDR3 consists of 14 residues. V was trimmed by 5 bases and J by 3 bases, leaving 13 bases between them. The V gene's germline CDR1 is SGHVS and CDR2 FQNEAQ. The CDR3 DNA reads TGTGCCAGCAGCCGCTTGGACGTAAAAGAGACCCAGTACTTC. It translates to CASSRLDVKETQYF.